This T cell receptor beta chain was obtained from a study of identical twins. Study results and limitations: An excess of low generation probability was shown by twin-shared out-of-frame alpha sequences.

The CDR3 extends over 13 amino acids. V lost 6 bases, J lost 5 bases, and 14 bases lay in between. The V gene's germline CDR1 is SGHRS and CDR2 YFSETQ. MiXCR was run by TCRdb on the 5' RACE reads, yielding one entry per CDR3 protein. Among about 470,000 distinct CDR3 sequences listed, less than 25% were seen once. This clonotype appeared a few times. Its antigen is unidentified. These data also featured in a second study, about T cells expressing NK-cell markers. From that second work: The authors applied an anti-gamma-delta TCR antibody in several experiments, and it restricted sorting to alpha-beta TCR T cells. Dominant NKG2C+ clonotypes were found to form roughly 1.0-7.0% of CD8+ T cells in over five donors.

The chain couples TRBV5-1 to TRBJ2-5; D possibly corresponds to TRBD1 (5 bases). The specimen sequenced was CD4+ T cells sorted from blood. The TCR comes from a woman between 18 and 30 years old in good health. CDR3 residues: CASISTGSETQYF. DNA for the CDR3: TGCGCCAGCATTTCTACAGGAAGCGAGACCCAGTACTTC. Together with reference TRBV5-1 and TRBJ2-5, the CDR3 gives the full variable domain: KAGVTQTPRYLIKTRGQQVTLSCSPISGHRSVSWYQQTPGQGLQFLFEYFSETQRNKGNFPGRFSGRQFSNSRSEMNVSTLELGDSALYLCASISTGSETQYFGPGTRLLVL.